Described below is a single TCR beta chain sequence and its context. What it binds is unknown. This specimen belongs to a study of cytomegalovirus exposure and HLA in healthy donors. General study findings and limits: A link between a missense DCLRE1C variant and TCR beta V- and J-gene trimming emerged from a later analysis. In a later analysis, common viral pathogens appeared linked to several of the most significant clusters. An analysis that was carried out later associated some 17,000 TCR beta sequences with HLA alleles at 0.05 false discovery rate. Within an earlier analysis, most TCR beta V segments proved productive either about 87% or about 30% of the time.

The PCR ran on 60 Vbeta and 13 Jbeta primers. The assay was immunoSEQ multiplex PCR, and TCRdb's table has in-frame clones only and misses some. The sample carries 85,000 to 95,000 clones, approximately 80% recorded once. Unmatched junction bases numbered 4, after V lost 4 bases and J lost 5 bases. Germline lookup yields CDR1 MNHEY and CDR2 SMNVEV (reference sequence). The CDR3 extends over 15 amino acids. The sample taken for sequencing was PBMCs. The chain employs TRBV27 and TRBJ2-1; 11 positions match TRBD2. The receptor was derived from a man aged 25 to 40 in good health and CMV-seropositive. The CDR3 is CASSSGLAANNEQFF. The CDR3 DNA reads as TGTGCCAGCAGTTCGGGACTAGCGGCGAACAATGAGCAGTTCTTC.